This T cell receptor (beta chain) was documented in a study of T cell responses to AZD1222 COVID-19 vaccine. This CDR3 has 13 amino acids. J was trimmed by 8 bases and V by 5 bases; bases with no gene match: 8. This table comes from immunoSEQ multiplex PCR, and its TCRdb copy is limited to in-frame clones, with some not included. Of about 110,000 clones listed, roughly 90% are singletons. The source is an adult in good health. Source: peripheral blood, taken on day 0 of MenACWY control vaccination. The rearrangement joins TRBV12-3 or TRBV12-4 to TRBJ1-1; 7 nucleotides line up with TRBD1. CDR3 nucleotides: TGTGCCAGCAGTCTGAGACAGGGAACCGAAGCTTTCTTT. As protein: CASSLRQGTEAFF.